The following is a T cell receptor (beta chain) sequence with its context. This specimen belongs to a study of blood T cell repertoires in COVID-19. The assay was immunoSEQ multiplex PCR, and TCRdb's table has in-frame clones only and misses some. This sample has about 180,000 clones, with approximately 83% found just once. The origin of this receptor is a human donor with active or convalescent COVID-19. The donor label of this sample is uncertain. The sample consisted of peripheral blood.

Written as DNA, the CDR3 is TGTGCCGTCACTAGCGGGGGGCAGAGCACAGATACGCAGTATTTT. Protein product: CAVTSGGQSTDTQYF. The chain combines TRBV10-3 with TRBJ2-3; 12 positions match TRBD2. CDR1 ENHRY and CDR2 SYGVKD come from the germline V gene. The CDR3 is 15 residues long. With 11 bases clipped from V and 0 bases from J, the junction kept 6 bases outside the gene matches.